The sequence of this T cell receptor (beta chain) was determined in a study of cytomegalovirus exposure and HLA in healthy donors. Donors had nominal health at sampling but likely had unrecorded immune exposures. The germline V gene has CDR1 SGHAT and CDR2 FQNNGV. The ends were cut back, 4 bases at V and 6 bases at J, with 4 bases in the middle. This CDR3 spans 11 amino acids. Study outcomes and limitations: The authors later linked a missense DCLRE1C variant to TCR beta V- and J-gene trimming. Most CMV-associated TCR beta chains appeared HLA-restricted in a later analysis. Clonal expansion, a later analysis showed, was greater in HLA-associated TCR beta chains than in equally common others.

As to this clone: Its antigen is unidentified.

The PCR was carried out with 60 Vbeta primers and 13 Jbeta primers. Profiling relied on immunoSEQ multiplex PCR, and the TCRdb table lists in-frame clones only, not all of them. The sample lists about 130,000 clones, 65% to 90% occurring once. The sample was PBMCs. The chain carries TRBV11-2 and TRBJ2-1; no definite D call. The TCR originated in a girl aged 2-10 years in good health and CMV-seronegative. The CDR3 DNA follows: TGTGCCAGCAGCTCTATCAATGAGCAGTTCTTC. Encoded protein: CASSSINEQFF.